This T cell receptor beta chain came from a study of blood T cell repertoires in COVID-19 (dated by TCRdb to about 2020). As for the study more broadly: Samples from collaborators originated in the United States, Italy and Spain and spanned both the acute and convalescent phases of COVID-19. The sample metadata nearly always contained a de-identified subject ID, COVID-19 status, age in years and sex. The material from the prospective study consisted of cDNA or gDNA derived from T cells, B-cell-depleted T cells, or PBMCs. Where HLA class I and class II types were available, the types were taken from metadata supplied by the sample provider, not from assay-based typing. Deeply sampled blood TCRbeta repertoires from subjects exposed to, actively infected with, or recovered from COVID-19 were included in the dataset. The repertoires were made available in a free public database intended to serve as a resource for research on the immune response to SARS-CoV-2. Samples came from the ongoing ImmuneRACE study (first 160 participants) plus 1,254 subjects from 6 global collaborators.

The investigation overall reported the following: The amount of clinical and demographic metadata varied by source and participant and was provided uncurated.

The germline V gene (reference sequence) gives CDR1 as LNHNV and CDR2 as YYDKDF. Counted from cysteine to phenylalanine, this CDR3 has 17 amino acids. Kept here is only the CDR3 DNA, which spans 51 bases and is read in frame from base 1. Here V drops 1 base and J drops 1 base, and the junction holds 8 bases not matched to any gene. TCRbeta CDR3 regions were amplified from genomic DNA by means of the immunoSEQ Assay, a bias-controlled multiplex PCR. The authors' analysis ran thus. The number of nucleated cells in each sample was estimated by amplification of reference gene primers within the assay. To quantify the absolute abundance of each unique TCRbeta CDR3 rearrangement, sequence reads were collapsed and filtered. For each sample, productive Simpson clonality was calculated as the square root of Simpson's diversity index across productive rearrangements. The table was pulled from immuneACCESS by TCRdb, which kept in-frame rearrangements only. Such tables lose some clones; where checked, under half of the loss comes from unresolved V genes, and the rest has no known cause. D and trimming come from the DNA, and the V and J calls and clone size come from that table. Recorded for this sample are under 200,000 clones; around 80% of them occurred a single time. 6.5% to 7% of the sample belongs to the ten largest clones.

As regards this clone: There is no known antigen for this receptor. Base qualities were left out, and no much larger clone turns up one base away.

Whole blood was collected in K2EDTA tubes by collaborating institutions according to the institutions' own protocols. Collaborator samples were shipped for TCRbeta analysis as frozen whole blood, isolated PBMCs, or DNA extracted from either sample type. The receptor comes from a man between 65 and 79 years old with active or convalescent COVID-19. Sequencing was carried out using peripheral blood. This chain is built from TRBV15 and TRBJ2-3, and TRBD2 aligns with 7 junction nucleotides. The nucleotide sequence is TGTGCCACCAGCAGAGGGCGGGGAGGGCCAGGCACAGATACGCAGTATTTT. This sequence encodes CATSRGRGGPGTDTQYF.